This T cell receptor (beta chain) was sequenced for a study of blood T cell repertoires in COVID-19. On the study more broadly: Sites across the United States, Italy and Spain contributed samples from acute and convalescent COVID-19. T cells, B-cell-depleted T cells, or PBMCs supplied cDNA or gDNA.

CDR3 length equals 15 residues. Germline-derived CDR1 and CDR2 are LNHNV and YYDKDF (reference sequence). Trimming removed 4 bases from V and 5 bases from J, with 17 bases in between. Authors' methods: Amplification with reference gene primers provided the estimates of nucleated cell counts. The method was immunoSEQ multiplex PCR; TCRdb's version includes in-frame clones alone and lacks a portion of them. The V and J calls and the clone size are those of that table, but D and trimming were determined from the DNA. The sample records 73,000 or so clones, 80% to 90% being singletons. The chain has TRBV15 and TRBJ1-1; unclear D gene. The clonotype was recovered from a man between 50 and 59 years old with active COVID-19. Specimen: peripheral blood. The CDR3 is CATSKRRETDTEAFF. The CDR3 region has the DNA TGTGCCACCAGCAAGAGGAGGGAGACGGATACTGAAGCTTTCTTT.